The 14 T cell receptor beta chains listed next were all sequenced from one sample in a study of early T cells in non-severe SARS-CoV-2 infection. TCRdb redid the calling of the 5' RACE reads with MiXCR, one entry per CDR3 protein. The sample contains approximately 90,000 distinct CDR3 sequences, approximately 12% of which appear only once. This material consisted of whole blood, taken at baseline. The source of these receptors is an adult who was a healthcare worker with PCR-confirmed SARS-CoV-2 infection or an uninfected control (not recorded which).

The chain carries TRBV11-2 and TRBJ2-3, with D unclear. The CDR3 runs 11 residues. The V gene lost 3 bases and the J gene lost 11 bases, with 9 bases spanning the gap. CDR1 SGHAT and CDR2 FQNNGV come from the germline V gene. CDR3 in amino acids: CASSFGRQQYF. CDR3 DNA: TGTGCCAGCAGCTTTGGAAGGCAGCAGTATTTT.

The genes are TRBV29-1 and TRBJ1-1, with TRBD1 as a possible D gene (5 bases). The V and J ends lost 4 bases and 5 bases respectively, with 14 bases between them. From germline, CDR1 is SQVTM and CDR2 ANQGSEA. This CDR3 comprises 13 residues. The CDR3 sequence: CSVGGGRDTEAFF. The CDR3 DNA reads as TGCAGCGTTGGGGGGGGAAGGGATACTGAAGCTTTCTTT.

The CDR3 here is CSARGAGNEQFF. The CDR3 nucleotides read TGCAGTGCTAGAGGTGCCGGGAATGAGCAGTTCTTC. V and J are TRBV20-1 and TRBJ2-1; D is undetermined. Germline CDR1 DFQATT, CDR2 SNEGSKA (reference sequence). This CDR3 has 12 residues. The V end was cut by 1 base, the J end by 7 bases, with 8 bases between.

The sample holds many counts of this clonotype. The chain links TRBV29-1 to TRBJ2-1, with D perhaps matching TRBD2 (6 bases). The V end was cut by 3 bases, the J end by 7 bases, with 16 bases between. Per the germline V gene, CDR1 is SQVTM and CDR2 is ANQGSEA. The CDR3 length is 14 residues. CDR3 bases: TGCAGCGTTGATGGGCTAGCGTCTCCTAATGAGCAGTTCTTC. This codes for CSVDGLASPNEQFF.

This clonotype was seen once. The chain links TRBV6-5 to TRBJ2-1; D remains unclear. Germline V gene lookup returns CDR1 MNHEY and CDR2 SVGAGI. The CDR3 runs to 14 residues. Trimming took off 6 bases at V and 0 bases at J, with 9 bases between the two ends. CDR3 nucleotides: TGTGCCAGCAGAGTTAGGAGCTCCTACAATGAGCAGTTCTTC. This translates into CASRVRSSYNEQFF.

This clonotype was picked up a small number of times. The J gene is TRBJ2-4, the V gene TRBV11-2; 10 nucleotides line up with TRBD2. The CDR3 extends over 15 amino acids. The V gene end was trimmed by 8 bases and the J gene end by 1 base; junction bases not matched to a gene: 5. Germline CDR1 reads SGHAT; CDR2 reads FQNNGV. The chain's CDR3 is CASSEAGGAKNIQYF. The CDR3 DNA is TGTGCCAGCTCCGAAGCGGGGGGGGCCAAAAACATTCAGTACTTC.

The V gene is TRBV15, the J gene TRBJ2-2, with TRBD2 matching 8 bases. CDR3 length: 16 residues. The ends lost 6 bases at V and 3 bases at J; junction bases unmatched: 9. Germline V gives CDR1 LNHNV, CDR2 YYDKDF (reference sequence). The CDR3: CATSSPGLDYTGELFF. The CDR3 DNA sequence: TGTGCCACCAGTTCTCCGGGACTAGATTACACCGGGGAGCTGTTTTTT.

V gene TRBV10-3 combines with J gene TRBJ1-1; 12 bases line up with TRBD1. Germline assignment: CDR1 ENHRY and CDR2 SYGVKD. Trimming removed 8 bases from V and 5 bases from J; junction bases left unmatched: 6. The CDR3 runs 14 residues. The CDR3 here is CAIGDRGQSTEAFF. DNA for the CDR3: TGTGCCATCGGGGACAGGGGGCAATCTACTGAAGCTTTCTTT.

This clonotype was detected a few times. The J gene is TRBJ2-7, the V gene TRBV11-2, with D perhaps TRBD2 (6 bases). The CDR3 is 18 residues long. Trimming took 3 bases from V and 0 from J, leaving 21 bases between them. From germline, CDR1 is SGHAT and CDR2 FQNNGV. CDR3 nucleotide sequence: TGTGCCAGCAGCTTTCTTGATCTTCCGGGAGTTCCCTCCTACGAGCAGTACTTC. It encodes CASSFLDLPGVPSYEQYF.

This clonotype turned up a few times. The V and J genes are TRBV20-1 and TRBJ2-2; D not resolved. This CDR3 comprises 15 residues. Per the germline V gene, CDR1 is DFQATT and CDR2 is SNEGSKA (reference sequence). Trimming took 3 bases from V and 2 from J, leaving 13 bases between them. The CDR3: CSASGQTINTGELFF. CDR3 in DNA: TGCAGTGCTAGTGGGCAGACGATTAACACCGGGGAGCTGTTTTTT.

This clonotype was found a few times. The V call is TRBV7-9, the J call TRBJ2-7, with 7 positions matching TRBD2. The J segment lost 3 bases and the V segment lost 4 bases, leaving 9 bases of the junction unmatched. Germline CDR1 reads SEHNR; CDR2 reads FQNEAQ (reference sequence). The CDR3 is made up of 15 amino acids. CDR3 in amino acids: CASSSTRGGGYEQYF. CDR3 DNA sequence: TGTGCCAGCAGCTCCACCCGGGGCGGGGGCTACGAGCAGTACTTC.

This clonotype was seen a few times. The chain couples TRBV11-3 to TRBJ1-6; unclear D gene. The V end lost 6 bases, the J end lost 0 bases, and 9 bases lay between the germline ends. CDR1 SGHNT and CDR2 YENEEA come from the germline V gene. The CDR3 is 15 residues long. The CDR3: CASRHSLSYNSPLHF. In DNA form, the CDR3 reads TGTGCCAGCAGGCACAGCCTCTCCTATAATTCACCCCTCCACTTT.

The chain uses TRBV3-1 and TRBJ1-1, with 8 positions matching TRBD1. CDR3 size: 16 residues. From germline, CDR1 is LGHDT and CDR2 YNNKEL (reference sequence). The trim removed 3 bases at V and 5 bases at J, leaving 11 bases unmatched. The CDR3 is CASSQFSGGAGTEAFF. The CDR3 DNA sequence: TGTGCCAGCAGCCAGTTCTCAGGGGGCGCGGGAACTGAAGCTTTCTTT. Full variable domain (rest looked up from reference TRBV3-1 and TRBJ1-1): DTAVSQTPKYLVTQMGNDKSIKCEQNLGHDTMYWYKQDSKKFLKIMFSYNNKELIINETVPNRFSPKSPDKAHLNLHINSLELGDSAVYFCASSQFSGGAGTEAFFGQGTRLTVV.

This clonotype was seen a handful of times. In DNA, the CDR3 is TGTGCCAGCAGCCCGACCCTGGCAGCAGTCAACACCGGGGAGCTGTTTTTT. Protein product: CASSPTLAAVNTGELFF. The chain combines TRBV5-4 with TRBJ2-2, with D unresolved. CDR1 and CDR2 (germline): SGHNT, YYREEE (reference sequence). CDR3 size: 17 residues. Trimming stripped 4 bases from V and 2 bases from J, with 18 bases between.